What follows are 20 T cell receptor beta chains derived from one specimen sequenced in a study of shared clonotypes between healthy human individuals. Data came from immunoSEQ multiplex PCR; TCRdb stores just in-frame clones and leaves some out. This table holds approximately 250,000 clones, about 69% found once. The sample taken for sequencing was memory CD4+ T cells sorted from blood. Described subset: CD45RA-negative fraction. These receptors were taken from a man aged 25-45 years in good health.

This clone was seen just once. The chain links TRBV6-1 to TRBJ1-5; D might be TRBD1 (6 bases). CDR3 length: 16 amino acids. Germline loops: CDR1 MNHNS, CDR2 SASEGT. V was trimmed by 0 bases and J by 2 bases, leaving 11 bases between them. The CDR3 loop is CASSEAGGLRNQPQHF. CDR3 DNA sequence: TGTGCCAGCAGTGAAGCGGGGGGGCTCCGCAATCAGCCCCAGCATTTT.

V is TRBV5-1 and J is TRBJ2-1, with unresolved D. Trimming removed 3 bases at V and 5 bases at J, with 9 bases between. Germline lookup yields CDR1 SGHRS and CDR2 YFSETQ. The CDR3 consists of 13 residues. The CDR3 DNA follows: TGCGCCAGCAGCTCCGTCCAAGACAATGAGCAGTTCTTC. The encoded protein is CASSSVQDNEQFF.

On this clone itself: This sample includes further DNA sequences coding for the same CDR3. This chain joins TRBV28 and TRBJ1-2; 7 bases line up with TRBD1. Trimming cost V 4 bases and J 1 base; bases outside gene matches: 3. Germline loops: CDR1 MDHEN, CDR2 SYDVKM. The CDR3 has 14 amino acids. Here the CDR3 DNA reads TGTGCCAGCAGTTCCGGGACAGATAACTATGGCTACACCTTC. This gives the protein CASSSGTDNYGYTF.

This clone was seen a few times. This chain uses TRBV2 with TRBJ2-2; 7 bases align to TRBD1. Germline CDR1 reads SNHLY; CDR2 reads FYNNEI. Germline trimming cut 5 bases from V and 6 bases from J; bases unmatched to any gene: 6. This CDR3 has 14 residues. CDR3: CASSLDRVAGELFF. The DNA of the CDR3 is TGTGCCAGCAGTCTAGACAGGGTGGCCGGGGAGCTGTTTTTT. Using reference TRBV2 and TRBJ2-2 for the parts outside the CDR3, the full variable domain is EPEVTQTPSHQVTQMGQEVILRCVPISNHLYFYWYRQILGQKVEFLVSFYNNEISEKSEIFDDQFSVERPDGSNFTLKIRSTKLEDSAMYFCASSLDRVAGELFFGEGSRLTVL.

A few counts support this clone. CDR3 coding DNA: TGTGCCAGCAGCGCAGGGGGCGCGATTGAGACCCAGTACTTC. Its protein product is CASSAGGAIETQYF. This sequence joins TRBV7-3 and TRBJ2-5, with 8 bases fitting TRBD1. Germline V gene lookup returns CDR1 SGHTA and CDR2 FQGTGA. With V trimmed by 5 bases and J by 5 bases, 7 bases remained unmatched. CDR3 length: 14 residues.

This clone was observed a few times. The chain employs TRBV6-5 and TRBJ2-3; TRBD1 or TRBD2 may be the D gene (5 bases each). Per the germline V gene, CDR1 is MNHEY and CDR2 is SVGAGI. The CDR3 loop spans 13 amino acids. Trimming cost V 5 bases and J 6 bases, with 12 bases left between them. CDR3 loop: CASSLGERDTQYF. The DNA for the CDR3 is TGTGCCAGCAGTCTAGGGGAGCGGGATACGCAGTATTTT.

The chain has TRBV2 and TRBJ2-1; possible D gene TRBD1, 6 bases. Per the germline V gene, CDR1 is SNHLY and CDR2 is FYNNEI. The CDR3 is 14 residues long. The V and J ends lost 9 bases and 4 bases respectively, with 16 bases between them. The CDR3 nucleotides are TGTGCCAGGGGGCCCCGGACAGATTACAATGAGCAGTTCTTC. This gives the protein CARGPRTDYNEQFF.

The CDR3 nucleotides are TGTGCCAGCGGGACTAGCGGGAGCCGCGCCCAGTTCTTC. Amino acid sequence: CASGTSGSRAQFF. The chain is built from TRBV28 and TRBJ2-1; TRBD2 matches at 14 bases. The CDR3 contains 13 residues. V trimming: 8 bases; J trimming: 13 bases; junction bases outside the gene matches: 7. Germline V gives CDR1 MDHEN, CDR2 SYDVKM. Filled out from reference TRBV28 and TRBJ2-1, the complete variable domain reads DVKVTQSSRYLVKRTGEKVFLECVQDMDHENMFWYRQDPGLGLRLIYFSYDVKMKEKGDIPEGYSVSREKKERFSLILESASTNQTSMYLCASGTSGSRAQFFGPGTRLTVL.

The chain links TRBV29-1 to TRBJ2-6; unclear D gene. This CDR3 has 15 amino acids. Per the germline V gene, CDR1 is SQVTM and CDR2 is ANQGSEA. V lost 6 bases and J lost 0, with 12 bases in between. As DNA, the CDR3 is TGCAGCGTCCTTACGTTAATCTCTGGGGCCAACGTCCTGACTTTC. Protein product: CSVLTLISGANVLTF.

This sequence joins TRBV7-2 and TRBJ2-1; possibly TRBD1 for D (5 bases). From germline, CDR1 is SGHTA and CDR2 FQGNSA. The germline V and J ends were trimmed by 6 bases and 3 bases, with 15 bases remaining between them. The CDR3 spans 15 residues. The CDR3 region is CASSNQGASYNEQFF. The CDR3 DNA follows: TGTGCCAGCAGTAATCAGGGCGCGAGCTACAATGAGCAGTTCTTC.

The chain has TRBV7-8 and TRBJ2-7; D is unclear. The CDR3 spans 13 residues. Germline lookup yields CDR1 SGHVS and CDR2 FQNEAQ. V dropped 1 base and J dropped 6 bases, with 10 bases sitting between them. The CDR3 coding sequence is TGTGCCAGCAGCTTAGTCGGGCTCGGCGAGCAGTACTTC. Amino acids: CASSLVGLGEQYF.

This clone was seen only once. The chain combines TRBV19 with TRBJ1-5, with D maybe TRBD1 (5 bases). Trimming took off 5 bases at V and 3 bases at J, with 17 bases between the two ends. Looked up from germline, CDR1 is LNHDA and CDR2 is SQIVND (reference sequence). The CDR3 totals 16 residues. In DNA, the CDR3 is TGTGCCAGTAGTGTGCCGGGGGGAAGTTCCAATCAGCCCCAGCATTTT. Encoded protein: CASSVPGGSSNQPQHF.

There are many counts of this clone. The chain carries TRBV9 and TRBJ2-5; 8 bases are shared with TRBD1. This CDR3 contains 16 residues. V was pared by 1 base and J by 1 base, with 6 bases of the junction left unmatched. Germline CDR1 is SGDLS and CDR2 is YYNGEE. The CDR3 is CASSVSTGQGQETQYF. In DNA, the CDR3 is TGTGCCAGCAGCGTAAGCACCGGACAGGGCCAAGAGACCCAGTACTTC. Full variable domain (remainder filled in from reference TRBV9 and TRBJ2-5): DSGVTQTPKHLITATGQRVTLRCSPRSGDLSVYWYQQSLDQGLQFLIQYYNGEERAKGNILERFSAQQFPDLHSELNLSSLELGDSALYFCASSVSTGQGQETQYFGPGTRLLVL.

The chain joins TRBV7-2 to TRBJ2-5, with a weak D call TRBD1 (6 bases). The CDR3 extends over 15 amino acids. The V and J ends lost 5 bases and 1 base respectively, with 14 bases between them. From germline, CDR1 is SGHTA and CDR2 FQGNSA. CDR3 nucleotide sequence: TGTGCCAGCAGCCGAAATCGAGGGGGCCAAGAGACCCAGTACTTC. It is translated as CASSRNRGGQETQYF.

This chain links TRBV5-5 with TRBJ2-3; no clear D gene. The V and J ends lost 0 bases and 5 bases respectively, with 4 bases between them. The CDR3 contains 12 residues. From germline, CDR1 is SGHKS and CDR2 YYEKEE (reference sequence). The CDR3 sequence: CASSLDGDTQYF. In DNA form, the CDR3 reads TGTGCCAGCAGCTTGGATGGAGATACGCAGTATTTT.

The chain couples TRBV6-1 to TRBJ1-2; no clear D. Germline V lookup: CDR1 MNHNS, CDR2 SASEGT. V was shortened by 6 bases and J by 3 bases, with 11 bases between the two germline ends. The CDR3 runs 13 residues. The CDR3 DNA follows: TGTGCCAGCAGGGCAGAATTTTACTATGGCTACACCTTC. It translates to CASRAEFYYGYTF.

This sequence joins TRBV7-9 and TRBJ2-7; 9 nucleotides line up with TRBD1. Germline V lookup: CDR1 SEHNR, CDR2 FQNEAQ (reference sequence). CDR3 size: 17 residues. Trimming took 0 bases from V and 6 from J; bases not matched to a gene: 12. CDR3 nucleotides: TGTGCCAGCAGCTTAGCGATGTCGGGACAGGGTGGTCCCGAGCAGTACTTC. The encoded protein is CASSLAMSGQGGPEQYF.

The chain has TRBV7-8 and TRBJ2-3; D call uncertain. CDR1 SGHVS and CDR2 FQNEAQ come from the germline V gene. CDR3 length: 15 amino acids. The V end lost 4 bases, the J end lost 3 bases, and 14 bases lay between the germline ends. The CDR3 DNA is TGTGCCAGCAGCTCACACCAAATGTCGACAGATACGCAGTATTTT. This gives the protein CASSSHQMSTDTQYF.

This clone was counted ten times or more. This same CDR3 is encoded by further DNA sequences in the sample. The V call is TRBV28, the J call TRBJ1-5; 10 bases align to TRBD1. The germline CDR1 and CDR2 sequences are MDHEN and SYDVKM. The CDR3 loop spans 14 amino acids. With 2 bases clipped from V and 5 bases from J, the junction kept 0 bases outside the gene matches. CDR3 protein: CASSLDRGHQPQHF. The CDR3 DNA is TGTGCCAGCAGTTTAGACAGGGGGCATCAGCCCCAGCATTTT. The full variable domain, with the rest looked up from reference TRBV28 and TRBJ1-5, is DVKVTQSSRYLVKRTGEKVFLECVQDMDHENMFWYRQDPGLGLRLIYFSYDVKMKEKGDIPEGYSVSREKKERFSLILESASTNQTSMYLCASSLDRGHQPQHFGDGTRLSIL.

This clone has only a few counts. The V gene is TRBV5-1, the J gene TRBJ1-2; 7 nucleotides align to TRBD1. The J segment lost 4 bases and the V segment lost 5 bases, leaving 17 bases of the junction unmatched. The CDR3 extends over 17 amino acids. In germline, CDR1 is SGHRS, CDR2 YFSETQ. CDR3 in amino acids: CASSTGQPEYDGYGYTF. The DNA of the CDR3 is TGCGCCAGCAGTACGGGACAGCCGGAATATGATGGCTATGGCTACACCTTC.